What follows are 17 T cell receptor beta chains derived from one specimen sequenced in a study of regulatory T cells in long-lasting Graves disease. This sample's time point: newly diagnosed GD, antithyroid drugs for less than 3 months. There was RNA extracted from PBMCs, and the TCR library was made from it. Through Arm-PCR of CDR3 regions and iRepertoire HTBI primers, TCR beta libraries were built. One entry per CDR3 protein, called by TCRdb with MiXCR from the multiplex PCR reads. The sample yields about 220,000 distinct CDR3 sequences, approximately 18% seen once. This sample also belongs to another study, concerning T cells in Graves' hyperthyroidism and ophthalmopathy.

The sequencing used peripheral blood mononuclear cells (PBMCs), collected at new diagnosis, from a patient treated with antithyroid drugs. Receptors were obtained from a woman aged 25 to 39 with Graves disease.

This clonotype was recorded at least ten times. This chain connects TRBV7-9 to TRBJ1-5; unclear D gene. The CDR3 has 16 amino acids. Germline lookup yields CDR1 SEHNR and CDR2 FQNEAQ (reference sequence). Trimming pared 1 base from V and 0 bases from J, leaving 10 bases between. The CDR3 loop is CASSLGPIVSNQPQHF. CDR3 DNA sequence: TGTGCCAGCAGCTTAGGCCCGATCGTTAGCAATCAGCCCCAGCATTTT. The complete variable domain, with remaining parts taken from reference TRBV7-9 and TRBJ1-5, reads DTGVSQNPRHKITKRGQNVTFRCDPISEHNRLYWYRQTLGQGPEFLTYFQNEAQLEKSRLLSDRFSAERPKGSFSTLEIQRTEQGDSAMYLCASSLGPIVSNQPQHFGDGTRLSIL.

The chain carries TRBV20-1 and TRBJ2-3, with D unclear. Germline-derived CDR1 and CDR2 are DFQATT and SNEGSKA (reference sequence). The length of the CDR3 is 12 residues. CDR3 bases: TGCAGAGCGACGTCCCCGCCAGATACGCAGTATTTT. It specifies CRATSPPDTQYF.

This clonotype was recorded many times. The chain is built from TRBV10-2 and TRBJ1-6; D may be TRBD1 (5 bases). Germline lookup yields CDR1 WSHSY and CDR2 SAAADI. CDR3 length: 15 residues. The germline V and J ends were trimmed by 2 bases and 6 bases, with 11 bases remaining between them. The CDR3 sequence: CASSEVQGGNSPLHF. DNA for the CDR3: TGCGCCAGCAGTGAGGTTCAGGGAGGTAATTCACCCCTCCACTTT.

The table lists this clonotype with many counts. Written as DNA, the CDR3 is TGTGCCAGCAGTTTCACGGGATCTGGGGCCAACGTCCTGACTTTC. Translation: CASSFTGSGANVLTF. The chain carries TRBV12-3 or TRBV12-4 and TRBJ2-6; maybe TRBD2 (5 bases). V lost 3 bases, J lost 1 base, and 7 bases lay in between. This CDR3 contains 15 residues.

This clonotype was counted at least ten times. V and J are TRBV3-1 and TRBJ1-2, with D maybe TRBD1 (6 bases). Trimming removed 4 bases at V and 0 bases at J, with 12 bases between. Germline V CDR1 and CDR2: LGHDT, YNNKEL (reference sequence). This CDR3 comprises 15 residues. CDR3 protein: CASSPWGAANYGYTF. As DNA, the CDR3 is TGTGCCAGCAGCCCATGGGGGGCAGCTAACTATGGCTACACCTTC.

This clonotype occurred many times. V and J are TRBV25-1 and TRBJ2-2; D might be TRBD1 (5 bases). Germline V gene sequence: CDR1 MGHDK, CDR2 SYGVNS. The length of the CDR3 is 14 residues. V lost 3 bases and J lost 1, with 6 bases in between. In DNA, the CDR3 is TGTGCCAGCAGTGACACAGGGAACACCGGGGAGCTGTTTTTT. Encoded protein: CASSDTGNTGELFF.

Ten or more counts support this clonotype. The V gene is TRBV27, the J gene TRBJ1-1; TRBD1 aligns across 7 bases. Trimming at V came to 2 bases and at J to 0 bases, leaving 9 bases not matched to a gene. Germline V gene sequence: CDR1 MNHEY, CDR2 SMNVEV (reference sequence). This CDR3 spans 17 amino acids. The CDR3 here is CASSLRGQSFMNTEAFF. Here the CDR3 DNA reads TGTGCCAGCAGTTTACGGGGACAGAGTTTTATGAACACTGAAGCTTTCTTT.

This clonotype was counted many times. The chain carries TRBV30 and TRBJ2-7; 11 bases align to TRBD1. The length of the CDR3 is 15 residues. V lost 3 bases, J lost 3 bases, and 7 bases stayed unmatched. CDR1 and CDR2 (germline): GTSNPN, SVGIG (reference sequence). CDR3 sequence reads: CAWRHPGQGGYEQYF. CDR3 sequence (DNA): TGTGCCTGGAGGCATCCGGGACAGGGGGGCTACGAGCAGTACTTC.

This clonotype was seen repeatedly, ten times or more. The CDR3 nucleotides read TGTGCCAGCAAAGACCGCCGGCTACTGGTCTACGAGCAGTACTTC. This sequence encodes CASKDRRLLVYEQYF. The chain combines TRBV5-6 with TRBJ2-7; unclear D gene. There are 15 residues in the CDR3. Germline V gives CDR1 SGHDT, CDR2 YYEEEE. The V end was cut by 6 bases, the J end by 3 bases, with 19 bases between.

In its sample, this clonotype was seen many times. The chain joins TRBV6-5 to TRBJ2-5, with D uncertain. CDR3 length: 14 amino acids. V was pared by 4 bases and J by 2 bases, with 11 bases between. Germline V gene data show CDR1 as MNHEY and CDR2 as SVGAGI. In DNA, the CDR3 is TGTGCCAGCAGTTTAACGGTTACACAAGAGACCCAGTACTTC. Translated: CASSLTVTQETQYF.

This clonotype appeared many times. V gene TRBV28 combines with J gene TRBJ1-1; 8 positions agree with TRBD1. The CDR3 runs 14 residues. Germline V lookup: CDR1 MDHEN, CDR2 SYDVKM. After removal of 5 bases from V and 6 bases from J, the junction contained 8 bases not matched to a gene. The CDR3 protein is CASSDTGGSSEAFF. The CDR3 region has the DNA TGTGCCAGCAGTGATACAGGGGGATCGTCTGAAGCTTTCTTT.

This clonotype appeared many times. This chain links TRBV28 with TRBJ1-4; possible D gene TRBD1, 6 bases. The germline CDR1 and CDR2 sequences are MDHEN and SYDVKM. The CDR3 has 14 residues. V shed 6 bases and J shed 2 bases, with 10 bases lying between them. The CDR3 here is CASRVQGTNEKLFF. The CDR3 bases are TGTGCCAGCAGGGTTCAGGGGACTAATGAAAAACTGTTTTTT.

The rearrangement links TRBV27 to TRBJ1-1; D uncertain. This CDR3 has 14 residues. The germline CDR1 and CDR2 sequences are MNHEY and SMNVEV (reference sequence). V shed 6 bases and J shed 5 bases, with 16 bases lying between them. The CDR3 nucleotides read TGTGCCAGCAGCCCCCTTAGGGCCAGAACTGAAGCTTTCTTT. Protein product: CASSPLRARTEAFF.

This clonotype was observed a few times. The chain links TRBV6-5 to TRBJ2-3; D is undetermined. The CDR3 covers 13 residues. Trimming removed 0 bases from V and 2 bases from J, with 3 bases in between. CDR1 and CDR2 (germline): MNHEY, SVGAGI. CDR3 loop: CASSYSHTDTQYF. CDR3 nucleotide sequence: TGTGCCAGCAGTTACTCCCACACAGATACGCAGTATTTT.

The chain employs TRBV12-3 or TRBV12-4 and TRBJ2-7; a weak D match, TRBD1 (5 bases). V was shortened by 6 bases and J by 6 bases, with 9 bases between the two germline ends. The CDR3 totals 11 residues. The CDR3 DNA sequence: TGTGCCAGCAGGTCCACAGGCGAGCAGTACTTC. As protein: CASRSTGEQYF.

This clonotype was observed at least ten times. J is TRBJ1-2 and V is TRBV15; 7 bases fit TRBD1. Germline trimming cut 5 bases from V and 7 bases from J; bases unmatched to any gene: 13. The CDR3 covers 15 residues. Germline CDR1 reads LNHNV; CDR2 reads YYDKDF (reference sequence). Written as DNA, the CDR3 is TGTGCCACCAGCGCGGGACAGCGTCGGTCGGGTGGCTACACCTTC. The encoded protein is CATSAGQRRSGGYTF.

This clonotype was seen at least ten times. CDR3 DNA: TGTGCCAGCAGTCCCCAGACCACCATATATTTT. It codes for CASSPQTTIYF. The chain couples TRBV12-3 or TRBV12-4 to TRBJ1-3; D is unclear. Between the trimmed V and J ends, which lost 5 bases and 9 bases, there was a span of 8 bases. This CDR3 is built from 11 residues.